This passage covers 21 T cell receptor beta chains from one sample sequenced in a study of CD8+ T cells in alopecia areata. In each case, RNA was isolated and then reverse transcribed into cDNA as the sequencing template. Method: immunoSEQ multiplex PCR; TCRdb's copy keeps in-frame clones and lacks some. The sample records under 200,000 clones, less than 70% being singletons. As to treatment: oral pan-JAK inhibitor, 5-10 mg twice daily. This sample comprised CD4+ T cells sorted from blood, obtained at week 24, from a patient treated with tofacitinib. The source of these receptors is a human donor with alopecia areata.

This clone turned up a few times. The chain employs TRBV29-1 and TRBJ1-1, with D possibly being TRBD1 (5 bases). The CDR3 sequence is 12 residues long. V was shortened by 6 bases and J by 2 bases, with 10 bases between the two germline ends. The germline V gene has CDR1 SQVTM and CDR2 ANQGSEA. The CDR3 region is CSVSQGNTEAFF. Here the CDR3 DNA reads TGCAGCGTAAGTCAGGGTAACACTGAAGCTTTCTTT. The full variable domain, completed using reference TRBV29-1 and TRBJ1-1, is SAVISQKPSRDICQRGTSLTIQCQVDSQVTMMFWYRQQPGQSLTLIATANQGSEATYESGFVIDKFPISRPNLTFSTLTVSNMSPEDSSIYLCSVSQGNTEAFFGQGTRLTVV.

The chain employs TRBV6-5 and TRBJ2-7; D is possibly TRBD1 (5 bases). Trimming shortened V by 6 bases and J by 5 bases, and 14 bases separated the two germline ends. CDR3 length equals 13 residues. The germline gives CDR1 MNHEY, CDR2 SVGAGI. This CDR3 reads CASRQTVYDEQYF. As DNA, the CDR3 is TGTGCCAGCAGACAGACAGTATACGACGAGCAGTACTTC.

This clone was detected a few times. This chain joins TRBV7-8 and TRBJ1-6, with a tentative D call TRBD1 (5 bases). The CDR3 sequence is 17 residues long. Germline CDR1 and CDR2: SGHVS and FQNEAQ. With 6 bases removed from V and 5 bases from J, the gap between germline ends came to 20 bases. Here the CDR3 reads CASRAFRQGYDNSPLHF. CDR3 nucleotide sequence: TGTGCCAGCAGAGCATTCAGGCAGGGTTATGATAATTCACCCCTCCACTTT.

Only one count was recorded for this clone. The chain recombines TRBV7-2 with TRBJ1-5, with no clear D. Germline values: CDR1 SGHTA, CDR2 FQGNSA. This CDR3 has 13 amino acids. Trimming stripped 1 base from V and 6 bases from J, with 7 bases between. CDR3: CASSLGSVQPQHF. Written as DNA, the CDR3 is TGTGCCAGCAGCTTAGGGTCGGTTCAGCCCCAGCATTTT.

J is TRBJ2-3 and V is TRBV29-1; the D gene is possibly TRBD2 (6 bases). The CDR3 has 13 residues. In germline, CDR1 is SQVTM, CDR2 ANQGSEA. Trimming pared 4 bases from V and 6 bases from J, leaving 14 bases between. In DNA, the CDR3 is TGCAGCGTTGGAACAAGGGAGGCGGATACGCAGTATTTT. This codes for CSVGTREADTQYF.

Of note for this clone: Sequence at one end of the junction differs from germline and may be a read error. The chain links TRBV6-6 to TRBJ2-7; D is unresolved. CDR1 is MNHNY and CDR2 is SVGAGI in the germline V gene (reference sequence). CDR3 length: 10 residues. The CDR3 DNA is TGTGCCAGCAGCTACTACGAGCAGTACTTC. Protein product: CASSYYEQYF.

The table lists this clone with a few counts. The V and J genes are TRBV21-1 and TRBJ2-3. TRBV21-1 represents a pseudogene. The CDR3 is 12 amino acids. CDR3 protein: CASSRGTDTQYF. Here the CDR3 DNA reads TGTGCCAGCAGCAGGGGGACAGATACGCAGTATTTT.

The CDR3 DNA is TGTGCCTGGAGCGGGGCCGGAGCGGTAGGAAACACCATATATTTT. Translating it yields CAWSGAGAVGNTIYF. The V gene is TRBV30, the J gene TRBJ1-3; weak D call: TRBD1 (5 bases). V dropped 3 bases and J dropped 4 bases, with 16 bases sitting between them. Germline V gives CDR1 GTSNPN, CDR2 SVGIG (reference sequence). There are 15 residues in the CDR3.

The genes are TRBV29-1 and TRBJ2-7; D might be TRBD1 (6 bases). This CDR3 region has 14 residues. CDR1 and CDR2 (germline): SQVTM, ANQGSEA. Trimming took 6 bases from V and 5 from J, leaving 20 bases between them. The CDR3 loop reads CSVIQGTLRNEQYF. Written as DNA, the CDR3 is TGCAGCGTGATCCAGGGGACCCTCCGGAACGAGCAGTACTTC.

This clone has just a few counts. The rearrangement uses TRBV21-1 and TRBJ2-3; the table gives TRBD1 as D, unverified against the DNA. TRBV21-1 is designated a pseudogene. CDR3 size: 10 residues. The CDR3 is CASSHRAQYF. The CDR3 nucleotides read TGTGCCAGCAGCCACAGAGCGCAGTATTTT.

The chain has TRBV6-1 and TRBJ1-1; D is unclear. Trimming pared 6 bases from V and 2 bases from J, leaving 10 bases between. Germline assignment: CDR1 MNHNS and CDR2 SASEGT. The CDR3 has 13 amino acids. CDR3 sequence reads: CASRLGGNTEAFF. For the CDR3, the DNA is TGTGCCAGCAGGTTGGGAGGTAACACTGAAGCTTTCTTT.

The genes are TRBV7-8 and TRBJ2-7; a possible D gene is TRBD2 (6 bases). This CDR3 is 14 amino acids long. Germline loops: CDR1 SGHVS, CDR2 FQNEAQ. With 5 bases removed from V and 0 bases from J, the gap between germline ends came to 11 bases. CDR3 in DNA: TGTGCCAGCAGCCCTTTGGGACTCTCCTACGAGCAGTACTTC. This codes for CASSPLGLSYEQYF.

The chain employs TRBV4-1 and TRBJ1-2, with no clear D. The CDR3 has 15 amino acids. The V end was cut by 5 bases, the J end by 2 bases, with 15 bases between. Germline-derived CDR1 and CDR2 are MGHRA and YSYEKL. CDR3 in amino acids: CASSFSGDWNYGYTF. As DNA, the CDR3 is TGCGCCAGCAGCTTTAGCGGGGATTGGAACTATGGCTACACCTTC.

The chain couples TRBV13 to TRBJ2-3; D gene ambiguous. Germline V lookup: CDR1 PRHDT, CDR2 FYEKMQ (reference sequence). The length of the CDR3 is 12 residues. V was cut by 3 bases and J by 9 bases, with 10 bases left in between. As DNA, the CDR3 is TGTGCCAGCAGCTTTAGGAGTGCGACGCAGTATTTT. Its translation is CASSFRSATQYF.

This clone showed up just a few times. The V gene is TRBV30, the J gene TRBJ2-7, with 12 positions matching TRBD2. The CDR3 length is 16 residues. Germline V gene data show CDR1 as GTSNPN and CDR2 as SVGIG (reference sequence). V gave up 0 bases and J gave up 3 bases; unmatched junction bases: 6. This CDR3 reads CAWSVLAGGRVYEQYF. The CDR3 DNA is TGTGCCTGGAGTGTACTAGCGGGGGGCCGGGTCTACGAGCAGTACTTC.

The rearrangement links TRBV5-6 to TRBJ2-5, with TRBD2 identical over 7 bases. The CDR3 is 14 amino acids. Germline-derived CDR1 and CDR2 are SGHDT and YYEEEE. Trimming removed 4 bases from V and 2 bases from J; junction bases left unmatched: 5. The CDR3 reads CASSPGLSQETQYF. The CDR3 DNA follows: TGTGCCAGCAGCCCGGGACTATCACAAGAGACCCAGTACTTC.

The gene calls are TRBV27 and TRBJ1-2, with 11 bases identical to TRBD1. The ends lost 5 bases at V and 7 bases at J; junction bases unmatched: 6. Per the germline V gene, CDR1 is MNHEY and CDR2 is SMNVEV (reference sequence). The CDR3 is 14 residues long. Here the CDR3 DNA reads TGTGCCAGCAGTCGGGACAGGGGGATTGGTGGCTACACCTTC. It codes for CASSRDRGIGGYTF.

The V and J genes are TRBV12-1 and TRBJ1-5. TRBV12-1 is given as a pseudogene. There are 16 residues in the CDR3. CDR3 in amino acids: CASSFAVGGSNQPQHF. In DNA, the CDR3 is TGTGCCAGCAGCTTTGCGGTCGGCGGATCCAATCAGCCCCAGCATTTT.

This clone was counted only a few times. The chain carries TRBV25-1 and TRBJ2-2; D is ambiguous. Germline values: CDR1 MGHDK, CDR2 SYGVNS. With 7 bases removed from V and 3 bases from J, the gap between germline ends came to 9 bases. The CDR3 has 13 residues. The CDR3 nucleotides are TGTGCCAGCACCCTATGGGACACCGGGGAGCTGTTTTTT. Its translation is CASTLWDTGELFF.

V and J are TRBV9 and TRBJ2-1, with TRBD2 matching 8 bases. Germline loops: CDR1 SGDLS, CDR2 YYNGEE. The CDR3 runs 16 residues. V shed 0 bases, J shed 5 bases, and the junction held 7 bases outside the gene matches. The CDR3 sequence: CASSVEGTRYNNEQFF. In DNA, the CDR3 is TGTGCCAGCAGCGTAGAGGGGACTAGATATAACAATGAGCAGTTCTTC. The entire variable domain, with the rest obtained from reference TRBV9 and TRBJ2-1, is as follows: DSGVTQTPKHLITATGQRVTLRCSPRSGDLSVYWYQQSLDQGLQFLIQYYNGEERAKGNILERFSAQQFPDLHSELNLSSLELGDSALYFCASSVEGTRYNNEQFFGPGTRLTVL.

This chain joins TRBV6-5 and TRBJ2-7, with D possibly TRBD2 on 6 matching bases. Germline assignment: CDR1 MNHEY and CDR2 SVGAGI. The CDR3 has 15 residues. V lost 3 bases to trimming and J lost 2 bases, with 14 bases between them. DNA for the CDR3: TGTGCCAGCAGTTATCGGGGAGGAACCGCCTACGAGCAGTACTTC. It codes for CASSYRGGTAYEQYF.